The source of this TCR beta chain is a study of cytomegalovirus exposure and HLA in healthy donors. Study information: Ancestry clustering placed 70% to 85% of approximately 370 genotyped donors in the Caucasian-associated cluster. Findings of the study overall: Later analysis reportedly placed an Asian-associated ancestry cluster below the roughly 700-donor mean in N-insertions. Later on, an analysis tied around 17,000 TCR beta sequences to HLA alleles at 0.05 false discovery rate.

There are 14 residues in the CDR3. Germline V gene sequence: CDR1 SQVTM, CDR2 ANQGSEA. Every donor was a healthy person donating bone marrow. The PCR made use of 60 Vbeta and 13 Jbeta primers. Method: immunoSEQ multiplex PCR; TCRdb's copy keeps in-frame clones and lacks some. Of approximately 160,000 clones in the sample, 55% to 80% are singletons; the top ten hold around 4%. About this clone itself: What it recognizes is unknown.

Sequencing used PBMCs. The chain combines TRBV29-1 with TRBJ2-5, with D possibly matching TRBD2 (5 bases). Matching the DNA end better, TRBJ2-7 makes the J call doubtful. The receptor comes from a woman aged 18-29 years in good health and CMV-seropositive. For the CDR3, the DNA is TGCAGCGTGGGCCGTAAGGGAGATACTTACGAGCAGTACTTC. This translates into CSVGRKGDTYEQYF.